This T cell receptor beta chain was retrieved from a study of blood T cell repertoires in COVID-19. About the study: Donors in the United States, Italy and Spain gave samples during acute or convalescent COVID-19. From T cells, B-cell-depleted T cells, or PBMCs came the material, which was cDNA or gDNA.

The protocol was immunoSEQ multiplex PCR, while the TCRdb copy is restricted to in-frame clones and leaves out a portion. Here the sample spans roughly 150,000 clones, 80% to 90% being singletons. While infection was still active, Seattle patients were enrolled and then followed longitudinally. The CDR3 has 14 amino acids. The V and J ends lost 3 bases and 5 bases respectively, with 11 bases between them. Germline V gene data show CDR1 as LNHDA and CDR2 as SQIVND (reference sequence). Specimen: peripheral blood. This TCR was recovered from a man between 18 and 29 years old with COVID-19, enrolled during active disease. This chain joins TRBV19 and TRBJ1-5; TRBD1 is a possible D gene (5 bases). The CDR3 region has the DNA TGTGCCAGTAGTATCGGGGGGAGGGATCAGCCCCAGCATTTT. Amino acid sequence: CASSIGGRDQPQHF.